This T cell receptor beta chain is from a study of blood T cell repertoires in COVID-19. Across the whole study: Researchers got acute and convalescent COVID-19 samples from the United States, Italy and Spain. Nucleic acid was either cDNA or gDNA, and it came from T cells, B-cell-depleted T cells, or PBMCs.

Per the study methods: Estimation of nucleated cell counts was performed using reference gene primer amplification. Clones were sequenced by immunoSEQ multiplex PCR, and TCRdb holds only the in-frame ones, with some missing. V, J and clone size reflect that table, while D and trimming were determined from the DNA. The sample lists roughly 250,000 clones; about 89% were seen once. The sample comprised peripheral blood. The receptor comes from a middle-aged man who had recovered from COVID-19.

The CDR3 nucleotides read TGTGCCAGTACCTCTAGGACAGGGGGAGACGAGCAGTACTTC. Protein: CASTSRTGGDEQYF. The chain joins TRBV19 to TRBJ2-7; 10 bases fit TRBD1. From germline, CDR1 is LNHDA and CDR2 SQIVND (reference sequence). The V segment lost 7 bases and the J segment 5 bases; nucleotides outside the gene matches: 8. CDR3 length: 14 amino acids.